The 22 T cell receptor beta chains reported below all come from one sample, sequenced in a study of blood T cell repertoires in COVID-19. Generated by immunoSEQ multiplex PCR, the TCRdb table keeps only in-frame clones and is missing some. The sample yields 100,000 to 150,000 clones, roughly 85% seen once. Sequenced input: peripheral blood. The source of these receptors is a man aged 35 to 55 with acute or convalescent COVID-19.

This clone was observed a single time. The rearrangement uses TRBV9 and TRBJ2-2; 13 positions agree with TRBD2. Looked up from germline, CDR1 is SGDLS and CDR2 is YYNGEE. This CDR3 spans 16 amino acids. The trim removed 3 bases at V and 6 bases at J, leaving 5 bases unmatched. CDR3 coding DNA: TGTGCCAGCAGCGCCACTAGCGGGGGGGCCCCCGGGGAGCTGTTTTTT. Translation gives CASSATSGGAPGELFF.

Regarding this clone: Mismatch with germline at one junction end may stem from a read error. This rearrangement joins TRBV6-5 to TRBJ2-1; D is undetermined. The CDR3 has 14 residues. Germline assignment: CDR1 MNHEY and CDR2 SVGAGI. The CDR3 coding sequence is TGTGCCAGCAGTGACTCGGGTAGCTTTCGGGAGCAGTTCTTC. This encodes CASSDSGSFREQFF.

This clone turned up a few times. The V gene is TRBV6-4, the J gene TRBJ1-1; 7 bases fit TRBD1. The CDR3 length is 15 residues. After removal of 2 bases from V and 1 base from J, the junction contained 4 bases not matched to a gene. CDR1 is MRHNA, CDR2 SNTAGT, per germline. CDR3 in amino acids: CASSDGRGWNTEAFF. CDR3 coding DNA: TGTGCCAGCAGTGACGGCAGGGGGTGGAACACTGAAGCTTTCTTT.

The chain carries TRBV6-2 or TRBV6-3 and TRBJ2-5, with 7 bases fitting TRBD1. The CDR3 length is 14 residues. Germline lookup yields CDR1 MNHEY and CDR2 SVGEGT. V lost 5 bases and J lost 3; bases outside the gene matches: 6. CDR3 residues: CASSPRTGKETQYF. The CDR3 nucleotides are TGTGCCAGCAGTCCGAGGACAGGCAAAGAGACCCAGTACTTC.

This chain uses TRBV7-9 with TRBJ2-2; the match to TRBD1 covers 7 bases. The CDR3 is 14 amino acids. J was trimmed by 5 bases and V by 5 bases; bases with no gene match: 5. From germline, CDR1 is SEHNR and CDR2 FQNEAQ (reference sequence). DNA of the CDR3: TGTGCCAGCAGCACGGGACAGCTAACCGGGGAGCTGTTTTTT. Encoded protein: CASSTGQLTGELFF. The full variable domain, its missing parts supplied by reference TRBV7-9 and TRBJ2-2, is DTGVSQNPRHKITKRGQNVTFRCDPISEHNRLYWYRQTLGQGPEFLTYFQNEAQLEKSRLLSDRFSAERPKGSFSTLEIQRTEQGDSAMYLCASSTGQLTGELFFGEGSRLTVL.

V usage is TRBV5-1 and J usage is TRBJ2-7; a weak D match, TRBD1 (5 bases). This CDR3 is built from 14 residues. Germline lookup yields CDR1 SGHRS and CDR2 YFSETQ. V was trimmed by 4 bases and J by 5 bases, leaving 16 bases between them. CDR3 sequence reads: CASSPTNRIHEQYF. For the CDR3, the DNA is TGCGCCAGCAGCCCAACCAACAGGATCCACGAGCAGTACTTC.

The chain employs TRBV5-4 and TRBJ2-1; tentatively, D is TRBD2 (6 bases). V was cut by 4 bases and J by 8 bases, with 19 bases left in between. The CDR3 covers 15 residues. Germline V gene lookup returns CDR1 SGHNT and CDR2 YYREEE (reference sequence). The CDR3 is CASSRQSPGDDEQFF. The CDR3 DNA reads as TGTGCCAGCAGCCGGCAGTCGCCGGGAGACGATGAGCAGTTCTTC.

CDR3 amino acids: CATSTGTGGQETQYF. CDR3 DNA sequence: TGTGCCACCAGTACCGGGACAGGGGGCCAAGAGACCCAGTACTTC. The chain carries TRBV24-1 and TRBJ2-5; 11 bases line up with TRBD1. V trimming: 6 bases; J trimming: 1 base; junction bases outside the gene matches: 3. Germline CDR1 KGHDR, CDR2 SFDVKD. The CDR3 length is 15 residues.

This chain uses TRBV24-1 with TRBJ2-1, with TRBD1 identical over 7 bases. V was pared by 3 bases and J by 15 bases, with 13 bases of the junction left unmatched. CDR1 and CDR2 from the germline V gene are KGHDR and SFDVKD. The CDR3 has 14 residues. In nucleotides, the CDR3 is TGTGCCACCAGTGATCCCGGACAGGCCCATAACTGGTTCTTC. Translated, it gives CATSDPGQAHNWFF.

This rearrangement joins TRBV7-2 to TRBJ1-1, with D possibly being TRBD1 (5 bases). This CDR3 contains 15 residues. CDR1 is SGHTA and CDR2 is FQGNSA in the germline V gene. With 3 bases removed from V and 0 bases from J, the gap between germline ends came to 11 bases. The CDR3 is CASSFRAGMNTEAFF. DNA for the CDR3: TGTGCCAGCAGCTTCCGGGCAGGGATGAACACTGAAGCTTTCTTT.

The chain uses TRBV6-1 and TRBJ1-2, with a tentative D call TRBD1 (5 bases). CDR3 length equals 15 residues. The germline gives CDR1 MNHNS, CDR2 SASEGT. With 3 bases removed from V and 7 bases from J, the gap between germline ends came to 18 bases. The CDR3 sequence: CASSDTGRATLGYTF. Here the CDR3 DNA reads TGTGCCAGCAGTGATACTGGCAGGGCGACTCTTGGCTACACCTTC.

The chain employs TRBV2 and TRBJ2-3; TRBD1 might be the D (5 bases). The CDR3 is 14 amino acids. CDR1 is SNHLY and CDR2 is FYNNEI in the germline V gene. V lost 2 bases to trimming and J lost 1 base, with 7 bases between them. CDR3 region: CASSEQGRTDTQYF. The CDR3 nucleotides are TGTGCCAGCAGTGAACAGGGTCGCACAGATACGCAGTATTTT.

The chain combines TRBV5-6 with TRBJ1-2, with TRBD1 matching over 7 bases. Trimming took 1 base from V and 8 from J; bases not matched to a gene: 8. Germline lookup yields CDR1 SGHDT and CDR2 YYEEEE. The CDR3 runs to 14 residues. The DNA of the CDR3 is TGTGCCAGCAGCTTGAACAGGGGACTAGGAGGCTACACCTTC. It codes for CASSLNRGLGGYTF.

V and J are TRBV30 and TRBJ1-6, with D uncertain. The CDR3 contains 13 residues. The germline gives CDR1 GTSNPN, CDR2 SVGIG (reference sequence). The germline V and J ends were trimmed by 4 bases and 6 bases, with 10 bases remaining between them. This CDR3 is CAWKQRPNSPLHF. CDR3 DNA sequence: TGTGCCTGGAAACAGAGACCTAATTCACCCCTCCACTTT. The entire variable domain, with the rest obtained from reference TRBV30 and TRBJ1-6, is as follows: SQTIHQWPATLVQPVGSPLSLECTVEGTSNPNLYWYRQAAGRGLQLLFYSVGIGQISSEVPQNLSASRPQDRQFILSSKKLLLSDSGFYLCAWKQRPNSPLHFGNGTRLTVT.

The chain links TRBV6-1 to TRBJ2-2, with TRBD1 matching 9 bases. This CDR3 is 15 amino acids long. The V and J ends lost 3 bases and 6 bases, in that order; junction bases with no gene match: 5. Germline V gene sequence: CDR1 MNHNS, CDR2 SASEGT. The CDR3 DNA sequence: TGTGCCAGCAGTGACCGACAGGGGGTCCCCGGGGAGCTGTTTTTT. Translation gives CASSDRQGVPGELFF.

The chain carries TRBV7-9 and TRBJ2-1, with TRBD1 identical over 7 bases. From germline, CDR1 is SEHNR and CDR2 FQNEAQ (reference sequence). This CDR3 has 15 residues. The ends lost 5 bases at V and 2 bases at J; junction bases unmatched: 6. CDR3 residues: CASSKQGMPYNEQFF. In DNA, the CDR3 is TGTGCCAGCAGCAAACAGGGGATGCCCTACAATGAGCAGTTCTTC.

In DNA form, the CDR3 reads TGTGCCAGCAGCACGTACGGACTGACTGTTAATGAGCAGTTCTTC. Translated, it gives CASSTYGLTVNEQFF. The chain employs TRBV7-9 and TRBJ2-1; D is possibly TRBD2 (5 bases). The germline gives CDR1 SEHNR, CDR2 FQNEAQ (reference sequence). V was shortened by 5 bases and J by 7 bases, with 18 bases between the two germline ends. This CDR3 is built from 15 residues. Using reference TRBV7-9 and TRBJ2-1 for the parts outside the CDR3, the full variable domain is DTGVSQNPRHKITKRGQNVTFRCDPISEHNRLYWYRQTLGQGPEFLTYFQNEAQLEKSRLLSDRFSAERPKGSFSTLEIQRTEQGDSAMYLCASSTYGLTVNEQFFGPGTRLTVL.

The table lists this clone with a few counts. The chain couples TRBV9 to TRBJ2-7; a weak D match, TRBD2 (5 bases). The V end was cut by 4 bases, the J end by 0 bases, with 14 bases between. From germline, CDR1 is SGDLS and CDR2 YYNGEE. There are 15 residues in the CDR3. The DNA for the CDR3 is TGTGCCAGCAGCCCCGGCCGGAGGACCTCCTACGAGCAGTACTTC. This encodes CASSPGRRTSYEQYF.

This clone was recorded at least ten times. The CDR3, as DNA: TGTGCCAGCAGCTTAGAGAGGGGGTCGGTTGAAAAACTGTTTTTT. Protein sequence: CASSLERGSVEKLFF. The gene calls are TRBV7-8 and TRBJ1-4; tentatively, D is TRBD1 (6 bases). The V end was cut by 1 base, the J end by 7 bases, with 13 bases between. Looked up from germline, CDR1 is SGHVS and CDR2 is FQNEAQ. The length of the CDR3 is 15 residues.

The chain uses TRBV7-2 and TRBJ2-5; a weak D match, TRBD2 (6 bases). This CDR3 comprises 13 residues. With 1 base removed from V and 7 bases from J, the gap between germline ends came to 10 bases. CDR1 and CDR2 (germline): SGHTA, FQGNSA. CDR3 region: CASSLGSSVTQYF. The CDR3 bases are TGTGCCAGCAGCTTAGGGTCTAGCGTGACCCAGTACTTC.

Comment on this clone: This specimen includes other DNA sequences encoding the same CDR3. The V gene is TRBV19, the J gene TRBJ2-6; 10 bases match TRBD1. V was clipped by 3 bases and J by 0 bases; unmatched bases: 11. The germline CDR1 and CDR2 sequences are LNHDA and SQIVND (reference sequence). This CDR3 comprises 20 residues. CDR3 DNA: TGTGCCAGTAGTATTGATTCCGGGACAGGGGATCTCTCTGGGGCCAACGTCCTGACTTTC. Protein: CASSIDSGTGDLSGANVLTF.

The chain combines TRBV7-2 with TRBJ1-6; D gene uncertain. Trimming took off 5 bases at V and 9 bases at J, with 11 bases between the two ends. CDR1 is SGHTA, CDR2 FQGNSA, per germline. The CDR3 contains 13 residues. The CDR3 region is CASSPHSPSPLHF. The CDR3 DNA is TGTGCCAGCAGCCCCCATTCCCCTTCACCCCTCCACTTT. Together with reference TRBV7-2 and TRBJ1-6, the CDR3 gives the full variable domain: GAGVSQSPSNKVTEKGKDVELRCDPISGHTALYWYRQSLGQGLEFLIYFQGNSAPDKSGLPSDRFSAERTGGSVSTLTIQRTQQEDSAVYLCASSPHSPSPLHFGNGTRLTVT.